This T cell receptor beta chain came from a study of T cells in Graves' hyperthyroidism and ophthalmopathy. Whole-study context: Blood from the periphery was taken at initial diagnosis, before any treatment. Findings and caveats of the study: Ophthalmopathy was model-predicted a median about 7.1 months pre-onset.

Template material for amplifying TCR beta CDR3 regions consisted of RNA transcripts. The HTBI set primed first-round TCR CDR3 RT-PCR. Each CDR3 protein is one row after TCRdb ran MiXCR on the multiplex PCR reads. The top ten clones hold around a sixth of a sample with some 500,000 distinct CDR3 sequences, 13% to 15% of them seen once. Comment on this clonotype: Its antigen is still unknown. This CDR3 is missing its conserved last phenylalanine or tryptophan, likely due to a read error.

V was shortened by 4 bases and J by 3 bases, with 12 bases between the two germline ends. CDR1 and CDR2 from the germline V gene are LNHDA and SQIVND (reference sequence). This CDR3 comprises 14 residues. The sequence derives from a woman aged 18-29 years with Graves' hyperthyroidism. V gene TRBV19 combines with J gene TRBJ1-1; no clear D. Sequenced sample: blood. The DNA for the CDR3 is TGTGCCAGTAGTACCCCCGGGATAGACACTGAAGCTTTCCTT. Translated: CASSTPGIDTEAFL.